These T cell receptor beta chains were read from a single sample in a study of shared clonotypes between healthy human individuals. Clones were read by immunoSEQ multiplex PCR, and TCRdb kept only the in-frame ones, dropping some. The table has some 2,000,000 clones, about 95% seen once. Sequencing input: naive CD4+ T cells sorted from blood. The receptors stem from a man aged 18 to 30 in good health. Both conserved end residues are part of each CDR3. The D gene is left open where the match is weak.

d_call	v_call	cdr3_length	cdr3_aa
TRBD1	TRBV2	13	CASSDRGSGELFF
NA	TRBV28	16	CASSLTTQGGPPEAFF
NA	TRBV11-2	14	CASSLTLQSEKLFF
TRBD2	TRBV7-2	19	CASSSGLAGGLLVTDTQYF
NA	TRBV30	11	CASANYNEQFF
NA	TRBV30	13	CAWNDRSNQPQHF
TRBD1	TRBV5-6	16	CASSSIDRGANYGYTF
TRBD1	TRBV30	15	CAWSVRTGFTDTQYF
TRBD2	TRBV7-2	17	CASSLKLLAGWADTQYF
NA	TRBV4-1	17	CASSQDGIRGSTGELFF
TRBD1	TRBV28	13	CASRTGTAYEQYF
TRBD1	TRBV18	17	CASSPRRDGQGQETQYF
NA	TRBV27	13	CASSLRWGGGYTF
NA	TRBV29-1	12	CSVARDLNEQFF
NA	TRBV9	15	CASSVDGGAFNEQFF